The subject of this entry is one TCR beta chain. Its antigen is as yet unknown. Sample-barcoded 5' priming and a J-beta primer mix drove a second PCR of roughly 7 to 11 cycles. Via MiXCR, TCRdb re-called the 5' RACE reads, giving one row per CDR3 protein. The table includes around 1.1 million distinct CDR3 sequences, more than 30% detected once. These data are taken from a study of blood T cells in healthy people across ages. V was shortened by 1 base and J by 6 bases, with 13 bases between the two germline ends. The germline V gene encodes CDR1 MGHRA and CDR2 YSYEKL. This CDR3 region has 16 residues. Broader study findings: Diversity of TCR beta per million T cells declined in a roughly linear way with age. It was not possible, with unsorted PBMCs, to conclusively compare naive and antigen-experienced cells.

The V and J genes are TRBV4-1 and TRBJ1-6, with a tentative D call TRBD1 (5 bases). The TCR comes from a young man in good health. What was sequenced was blood. CDR3 bases: TGCGCCAGCAGCCAAGCGGCAATTGGGGGTAATTCACCCCTCCACTTT. As protein: CASSQAAIGGNSPLHF.